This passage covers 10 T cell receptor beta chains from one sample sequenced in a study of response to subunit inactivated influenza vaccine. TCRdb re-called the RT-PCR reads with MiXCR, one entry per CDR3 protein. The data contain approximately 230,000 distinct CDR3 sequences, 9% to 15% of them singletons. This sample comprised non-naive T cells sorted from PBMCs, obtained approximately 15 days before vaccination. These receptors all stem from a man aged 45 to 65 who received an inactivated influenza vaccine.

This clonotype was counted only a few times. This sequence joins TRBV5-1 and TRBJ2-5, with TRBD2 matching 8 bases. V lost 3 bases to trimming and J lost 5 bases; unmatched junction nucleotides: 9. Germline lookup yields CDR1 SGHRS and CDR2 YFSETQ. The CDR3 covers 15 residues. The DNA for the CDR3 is TGCGCCAGCAGCTATACAGGGTCGGGAGGGGAGACCCAGTACTTC. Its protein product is CASSYTGSGGETQYF.

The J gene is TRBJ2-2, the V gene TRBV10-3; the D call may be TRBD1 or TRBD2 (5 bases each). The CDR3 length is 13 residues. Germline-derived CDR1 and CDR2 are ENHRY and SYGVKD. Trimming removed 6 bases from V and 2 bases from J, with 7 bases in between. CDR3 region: CAIRRDNTGELFF. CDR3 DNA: TGTGCCATCAGGAGGGACAACACCGGGGAGCTGTTTTTT.

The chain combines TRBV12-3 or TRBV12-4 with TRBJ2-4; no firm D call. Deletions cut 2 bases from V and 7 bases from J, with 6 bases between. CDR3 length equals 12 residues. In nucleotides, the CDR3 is TGTGCCAGCAGTTTATTCGCTAACATTCAGTACTTC. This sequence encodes CASSLFANIQYF.

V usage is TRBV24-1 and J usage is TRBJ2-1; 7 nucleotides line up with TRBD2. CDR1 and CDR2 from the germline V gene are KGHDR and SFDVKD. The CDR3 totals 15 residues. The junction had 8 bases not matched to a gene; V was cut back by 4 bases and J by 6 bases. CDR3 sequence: CATSETGGNTNEQFF. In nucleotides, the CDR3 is TGTGCCACCAGTGAAACGGGAGGAAACACCAATGAGCAGTTCTTC.

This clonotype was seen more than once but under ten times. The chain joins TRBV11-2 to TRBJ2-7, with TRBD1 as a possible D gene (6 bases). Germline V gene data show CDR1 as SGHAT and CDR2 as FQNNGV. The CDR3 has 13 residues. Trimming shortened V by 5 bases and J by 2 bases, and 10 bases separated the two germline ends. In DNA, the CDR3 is TGTGCCAGCAGCATGACAGGAGCCTACGAGCAGTACTTC. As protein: CASSMTGAYEQYF. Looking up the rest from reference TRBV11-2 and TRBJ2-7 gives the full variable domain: EAGVAQSPRYKIIEKRQSVAFWCNPISGHATLYWYQQILGQGPKLLIQFQNNGVVDDSQLPKDRFSAERLKGVDSTLKIQPAKLEDSAVYLCASSMTGAYEQYFGPGTRLTVT.

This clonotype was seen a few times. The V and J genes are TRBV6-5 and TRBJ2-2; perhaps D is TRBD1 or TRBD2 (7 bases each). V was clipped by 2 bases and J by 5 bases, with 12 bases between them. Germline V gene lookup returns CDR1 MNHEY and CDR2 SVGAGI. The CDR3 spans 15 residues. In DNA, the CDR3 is TGTGCCAGCAGTTACGGGGGGGACAGAACCGGGGAGCTGTTTTTT. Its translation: CASSYGGDRTGELFF.

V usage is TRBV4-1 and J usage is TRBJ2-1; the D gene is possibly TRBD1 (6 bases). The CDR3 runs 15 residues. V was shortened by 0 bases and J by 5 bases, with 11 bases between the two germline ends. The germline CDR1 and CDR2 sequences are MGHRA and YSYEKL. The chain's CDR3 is CASSQDPGVNNEQFF. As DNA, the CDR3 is TGCGCCAGCAGCCAAGACCCAGGGGTCAACAATGAGCAGTTCTTC.

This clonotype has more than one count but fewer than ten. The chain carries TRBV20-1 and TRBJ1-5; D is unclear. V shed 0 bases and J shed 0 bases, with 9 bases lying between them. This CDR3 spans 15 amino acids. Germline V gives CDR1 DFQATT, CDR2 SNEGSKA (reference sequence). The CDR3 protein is CSAREGAISNQPQHF. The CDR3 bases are TGCAGTGCTAGAGAGGGAGCCATTAGCAATCAGCCCCAGCATTTT.

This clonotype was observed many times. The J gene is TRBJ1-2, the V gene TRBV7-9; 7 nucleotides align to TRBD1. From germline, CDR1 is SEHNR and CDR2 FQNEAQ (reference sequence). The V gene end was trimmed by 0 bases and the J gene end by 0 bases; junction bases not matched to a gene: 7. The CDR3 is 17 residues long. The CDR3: CASSLAFGTVANYGYTF. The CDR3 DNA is TGTGCCAGCAGCTTAGCCTTCGGGACAGTTGCTAACTATGGCTACACCTTC.

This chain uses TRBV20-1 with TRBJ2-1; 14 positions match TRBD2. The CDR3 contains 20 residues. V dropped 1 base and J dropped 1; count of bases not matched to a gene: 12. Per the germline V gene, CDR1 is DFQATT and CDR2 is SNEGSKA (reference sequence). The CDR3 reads CSARVPGLAGVALSYNEQFF. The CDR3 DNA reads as TGCAGTGCTAGAGTCCCGGGACTAGCGGGAGTGGCCTTGTCCTACAATGAGCAGTTCTTC.